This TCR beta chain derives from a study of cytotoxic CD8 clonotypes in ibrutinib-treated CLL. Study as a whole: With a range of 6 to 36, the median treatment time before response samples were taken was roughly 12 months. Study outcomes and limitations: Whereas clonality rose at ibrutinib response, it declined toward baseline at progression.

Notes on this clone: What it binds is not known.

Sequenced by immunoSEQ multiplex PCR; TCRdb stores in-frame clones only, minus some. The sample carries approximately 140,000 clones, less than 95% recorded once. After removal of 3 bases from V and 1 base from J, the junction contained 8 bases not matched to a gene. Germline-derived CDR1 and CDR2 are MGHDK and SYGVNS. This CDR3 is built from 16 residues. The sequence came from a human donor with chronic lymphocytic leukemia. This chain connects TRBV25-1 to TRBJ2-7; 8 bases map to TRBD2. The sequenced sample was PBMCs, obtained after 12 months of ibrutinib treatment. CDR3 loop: CASSELQAGESYEQYF. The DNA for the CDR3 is TGTGCCAGCAGTGAGCTGCAAGCGGGAGAATCCTACGAGCAGTACTTC.